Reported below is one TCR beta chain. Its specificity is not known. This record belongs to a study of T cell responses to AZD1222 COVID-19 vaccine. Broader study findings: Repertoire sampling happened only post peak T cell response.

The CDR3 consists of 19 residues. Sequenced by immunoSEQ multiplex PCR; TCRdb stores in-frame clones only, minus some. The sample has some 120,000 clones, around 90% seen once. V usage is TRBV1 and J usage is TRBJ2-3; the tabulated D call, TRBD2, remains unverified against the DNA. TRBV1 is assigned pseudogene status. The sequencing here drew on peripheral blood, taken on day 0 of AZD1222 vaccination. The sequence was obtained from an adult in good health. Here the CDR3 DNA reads TGCACCAGCAGCCATCCCACCCTAATTCTAGCGGGAGTCACAGATACGCAGTATTTT. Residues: CTSSHPTLILAGVTDTQYF.